One sample yielded the 22 T cell receptor beta chains listed below, sequenced in a study of blood T cell repertoires in COVID-19 (dated by TCRdb to 2018 to 2020). Preparation of the library involved the immunoSEQ multiplex PCR assay. The immuneACCESS repertoire file appears here via TCRdb, limited to in-frame rearrangements. These files lack a portion of the clones; in checked studies, under half of the deficit traces to unresolved V genes, and the cause of the others is not known. The sample data list under 500,000 clones, and about 89% of these were observed just once. The ten largest clones take up around 4.4% of the sample. The sequenced sample consisted of peripheral blood. The receptors come from a woman younger than 45 with acute or convalescent COVID-19.

This chain connects TRBV5-4 to TRBJ1-5, with D perhaps matching TRBD1 (6 bases). In germline, CDR1 is SGHNT, CDR2 YYREEE (reference sequence). CDR3 length: 13 amino acids. V lost 4 bases, J lost 7 bases, and 12 bases lay in between. CDR3 residues: CASSQGQTQPQHF. The CDR3 DNA follows: TGTGCCAGCAGCCAAGGACAGACCCAGCCCCAGCATTTT.

The gene calls are TRBV5-6 and TRBJ2-1; 7 nucleotides agree with TRBD2. Germline CDR1 reads SGHDT; CDR2 reads YYEEEE. V shed 2 bases and J 3 bases; nucleotides not matched to a gene: 5. CDR3 length: 15 residues. The DNA of the CDR3 is TGTGCCAGCAGCTTATCGGGGGGATACTACAATGAGCAGTTCTTC. Translation gives CASSLSGGYYNEQFF.

In DNA, the CDR3 is TGTGCCAGCAGCGACACGGGGGTTCGCGAGCAGTACTTC. Translated, it gives CASSDTGVREQYF. This chain joins TRBV6-5 and TRBJ2-7, with TRBD2 as a possible D gene (6 bases). V was clipped by 6 bases and J by 6 bases, with 15 bases between them. This CDR3 region has 13 residues. Germline V gene sequence: CDR1 MNHEY, CDR2 SVGAGI.

J is TRBJ2-1 and V is TRBV7-3; unclear D gene. This CDR3 is built from 13 residues. V lost 0 bases, J lost 6 bases, and 6 bases lay in between. Germline loops: CDR1 SGHTA, CDR2 FQGTGA. The CDR3 reads CASSLTVANEQFF. For the CDR3, the DNA is TGTGCCAGCAGCTTAACCGTGGCCAATGAGCAGTTCTTC. Filled out from reference TRBV7-3 and TRBJ2-1, the complete variable domain reads GAGVSQTPSNKVTEKGKYVELRCDPISGHTALYWYRQSLGQGPEFLIYFQGTGAADDSGLPNDRFFAVRPEGSVSTLKIQRTERGDSAVYLCASSLTVANEQFFGPGTRLTVL.

V and J are TRBV6-2 or TRBV6-3 and TRBJ2-3; no firm D call. The CDR3 is made up of 17 amino acids. Germline assignment: CDR1 MNHEY and CDR2 SVGEGT. The V and J ends lost 1 base and 2 bases respectively, with 16 bases between them. The CDR3 region is CASSYLGSRYNTDTQYF. The DNA of the CDR3 is TGTGCCAGCAGTTACTTGGGCTCCCGATATAACACAGATACGCAGTATTTT.

CDR3 amino acids: CASSQNGPNEQFF. Here the CDR3 DNA reads TGTGCCAGCAGCCAAAATGGGCCCAATGAGCAGTTCTTC. This chain links TRBV3-1 (or the pseudogene TRBV3-2) with TRBJ2-1; D is unclear. Germline CDR1 reads LGHDT; CDR2 reads YNNKEL (reference sequence). The CDR3 length is 13 residues. Trimming left V 2 bases short and J 6 bases short, with 8 bases between.

The chain recombines TRBV18 with TRBJ1-5; D gene uncertain. The CDR3 runs 13 residues. The germline V gene encodes CDR1 KGHSH and CDR2 LQKENI. Trimming took 0 bases from V and 7 from J, leaving 7 bases between them. CDR3: CASSPPGLQPQHF. The CDR3 DNA reads TGTGCCAGCTCACCACCGGGCCTACAGCCCCAGCATTTT.

The genes are TRBV5-1 and TRBJ2-5; 10 bases map to TRBD2. This CDR3 is built from 14 residues. The germline V gene has CDR1 SGHRS and CDR2 YFSETQ. V lost 3 bases to trimming and J lost 5 bases; unmatched junction nucleotides: 4. The CDR3 spells CASSSSGGEETQYF. The DNA of the CDR3 is TGCGCCAGCAGCTCGAGCGGGGGGGAGGAGACCCAGTACTTC.

This clone occurred once. The chain joins TRBV10-3 to TRBJ2-7, with 9 bases fitting TRBD2. Germline assignment: CDR1 ENHRY and CDR2 SYGVKD. This CDR3 region has 19 residues. After removal of 0 bases from V and 0 bases from J, the junction contained 12 bases not matched to a gene. CDR3 in DNA: TGTGCCATCAGTGAGTCGAGAGGACGGACTAGCGCCAGCTCCTACGAGCAGTACTTC. As protein: CAISESRGRTSASSYEQYF.

The chain recombines TRBV2 with TRBJ1-1, with 8 positions matching TRBD1. CDR1 and CDR2 (germline): SNHLY, FYNNEI. The CDR3 is 14 amino acids. J lost 2 bases, V lost 5 bases, and 4 bases had no gene match. The CDR3 DNA reads TGTGCCAGCAGTCGGACAGGGAGTAACACTGAAGCTTTCTTT. As protein: CASSRTGSNTEAFF.

The rearrangement uses TRBV7-6 and TRBJ1-6; 7 bases map to TRBD1. With V trimmed by 4 bases and J by 6 bases, 6 bases remained unmatched. Germline-derived CDR1 and CDR2 are SGHVS and FNYEAQ. The CDR3 has 15 residues. The CDR3 DNA follows: TGTGCCAGCAGCTCCCGACAGGGACCTAATTCACCCCTCCACTTT. It specifies CASSSRQGPNSPLHF.

CDR3 residues: CASSGRTVRMNTEAFF. CDR3 DNA sequence: TGTGCCAGCAGCGGAAGGACAGTAAGAATGAACACTGAAGCTTTCTTT. The chain carries TRBV5-5 and TRBJ1-1; D might be TRBD1 (6 bases). The CDR3 loop spans 16 amino acids. Germline CDR1 and CDR2: SGHKS and YYEKEE (reference sequence). V was clipped by 4 bases and J by 0 bases, with 16 bases between them. Full variable domain (remainder filled in from reference TRBV5-5 and TRBJ1-1): DAGVTQSPTHLIKTRGQQVTLRCSPISGHKSVSWYQQVLGQGPQFIFQYYEKEERGRGNFPDRFSARQFPNYSSELNVNALLLGDSALYLCASSGRTVRMNTEAFFGQGTRLTVV.

In DNA form, the CDR3 reads TGTGCCAGCAGTCCAACCAGGGACAGGGAGCAGTACTTC. This codes for CASSPTRDREQYF. The chain couples TRBV6-5 to TRBJ2-7; 8 bases are shared with TRBD1. The CDR3 consists of 13 residues. The V and J ends lost 5 bases and 7 bases, in that order; junction bases with no gene match: 7. Germline V gives CDR1 MNHEY, CDR2 SVGAGI.

The V and J genes are TRBV2 and TRBJ2-5; 10 bases align to TRBD2. CDR1 SNHLY and CDR2 FYNNEI come from the germline V gene. This CDR3 spans 12 amino acids. After removal of 8 bases from V and 5 bases from J, the junction contained 2 bases not matched to a gene. CDR3 nucleotide sequence: TGTGCCAGCCAGCGGGGGGGGGAGACCCAGTACTTC. It yields the protein CASQRGGETQYF.

A word on this clone: A junction boundary mismatches the germline segment, possibly from a read error. The chain recombines TRBV9 with TRBJ1-1; TRBD1 aligns across 9 bases. This CDR3 is 14 amino acids long. Germline loops: CDR1 SGDLS, CDR2 YYNGEE. CDR3 coding DNA: TGTGCCAGCAGCACCGGACAGGGGCCCGTCGGATCGGATTTT. Protein sequence: CASSTGQGPVGSDF.

The chain carries TRBV5-1 and TRBJ2-1; the D gene is possibly TRBD1 (5 bases). Germline V gene data show CDR1 as SGHRS and CDR2 as YFSETQ. The CDR3 runs 13 residues. The germline V and J ends were trimmed by 0 bases and 6 bases, with 7 bases remaining between them. The CDR3 bases are TGCGCCAGCAGCTTGGCGCAGGGCAATGAGCAGTTCTTC. It yields the protein CASSLAQGNEQFF.

In regard to this clone: Germline is not matched at one junction end, which may reflect a read error. The chain links TRBV7-3 to TRBJ2-1, with 8 bases matching TRBD1. Germline assignment: CDR1 SGHTA and CDR2 FQGTGA. This CDR3 region has 13 residues. The CDR3 reads CVSSLAGGDEQFF. CDR3 nucleotides: TGTGTCAGCAGCTTAGCAGGGGGCGATGAGCAGTTCTTC.

V is TRBV5-5 and J is TRBJ2-7; no definite D call. The V and J ends lost 4 bases and 3 bases respectively, with 11 bases between them. The CDR3 has 13 residues. Germline CDR1 reads SGHKS; CDR2 reads YYEKEE (reference sequence). The CDR3 region has the DNA TGTGCCAGCAGCAGCGACCAGAACTACGAGCAGTACTTC. Amino acids: CASSSDQNYEQYF.

The chain is built from TRBV11-2 and TRBJ2-7; no definite D call. The CDR3 contains 15 residues. V was cut by 1 base and J by 2 bases, with 12 bases left in between. CDR1 SGHAT and CDR2 FQNNGV come from the germline V gene. The CDR3 sequence: CASSLVSRLAYEQYF. Here the CDR3 DNA reads TGTGCCAGCAGCTTAGTTTCCAGGCTCGCCTACGAGCAGTACTTC.

This chain connects TRBV20-1 to TRBJ1-2; the D gene is possibly TRBD1 (5 bases). This CDR3 comprises 11 residues. Germline CDR1 DFQATT, CDR2 SNEGSKA (reference sequence). The germline V and J ends were trimmed by 3 bases and 7 bases, with 9 bases remaining between them. The chain's CDR3 is CSASRVGGYTF. CDR3 in DNA: TGCAGTGCTAGCAGGGTTGGTGGCTACACCTTC.

The chain carries TRBV7-3 and TRBJ1-1, with 7 nucleotides matching TRBD1. This CDR3 is 13 amino acids long. V shed 1 base and J 4 bases; nucleotides not matched to a gene: 0. In germline, CDR1 is SGHTA, CDR2 FQGTGA. The CDR3 loop reads CASSLRQGTEAFF. CDR3 sequence (DNA): TGTGCCAGCAGCTTAAGACAGGGCACTGAAGCTTTCTTT.

The V gene is TRBV18, the J gene TRBJ1-3; D not certain. V dropped 3 bases and J dropped 0 bases, with 9 bases sitting between them. The length of the CDR3 is 15 residues. Germline CDR1 reads KGHSH; CDR2 reads LQKENI. The CDR3 DNA sequence: TGTGCCAGCTCACCTCCAGGCATCTCTGGAAACACCATATATTTT. Its protein product is CASSPPGISGNTIYF. Variable domain in full (rest from reference TRBV18 and TRBJ1-3): NAGVMQNPRHLVRRRGQEARLRCSPMKGHSHVYWYRQLPEEGLKFMVYLQKENIIDESGMPKERFSAEFPKEGPSILRIQQVVRGDSAAYFCASSPPGISGNTIYFGEGSWLTVV.